The clone carrying this TCR beta chain has a single count. The data are from a study of blood T cell repertoires in COVID-19. V was shortened by 6 bases and J by 6 bases, with 10 bases between the two germline ends. From germline, CDR1 is SNHLY and CDR2 FYNNEI. This CDR3 is 12 amino acids long. Here immunoSEQ multiplex PCR was the method, and the copy in TCRdb shows in-frame clones only, minus some. The table has almost 300,000 clones, around 84% seen once. Sequencing was performed on peripheral blood. V is TRBV2 and J is TRBJ2-3; no firm D call. The TCR comes from a man between 65 and 80 years old with acute or convalescent COVID-19. As DNA, the CDR3 is TGTGCCAGCAGGCCCGACTGGGATACGCAGTATTTT. This encodes CASRPDWDTQYF.